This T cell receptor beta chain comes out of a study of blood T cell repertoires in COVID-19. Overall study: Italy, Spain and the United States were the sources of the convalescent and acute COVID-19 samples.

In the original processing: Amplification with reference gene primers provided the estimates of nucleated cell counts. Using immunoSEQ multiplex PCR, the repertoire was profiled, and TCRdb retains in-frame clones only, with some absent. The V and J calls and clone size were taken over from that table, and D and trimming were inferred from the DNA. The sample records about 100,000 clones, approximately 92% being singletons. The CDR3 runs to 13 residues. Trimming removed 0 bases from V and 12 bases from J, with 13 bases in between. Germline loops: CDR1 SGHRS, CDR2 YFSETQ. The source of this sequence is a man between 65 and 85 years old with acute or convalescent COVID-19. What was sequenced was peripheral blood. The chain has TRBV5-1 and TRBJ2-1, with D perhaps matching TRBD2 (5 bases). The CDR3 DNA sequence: TGCGCCAGCAGCTTGGGGACGGACTTTCGGCAGTTCTTC. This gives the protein CASSLGTDFRQFF. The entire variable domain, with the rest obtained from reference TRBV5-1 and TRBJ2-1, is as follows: KAGVTQTPRYLIKTRGQQVTLSCSPISGHRSVSWYQQTPGQGLQFLFEYFSETQRNKGNFPGRFSGRQFSNSRSEMNVSTLELGDSALYLCASSLGTDFRQFFGPGTRLTVL.